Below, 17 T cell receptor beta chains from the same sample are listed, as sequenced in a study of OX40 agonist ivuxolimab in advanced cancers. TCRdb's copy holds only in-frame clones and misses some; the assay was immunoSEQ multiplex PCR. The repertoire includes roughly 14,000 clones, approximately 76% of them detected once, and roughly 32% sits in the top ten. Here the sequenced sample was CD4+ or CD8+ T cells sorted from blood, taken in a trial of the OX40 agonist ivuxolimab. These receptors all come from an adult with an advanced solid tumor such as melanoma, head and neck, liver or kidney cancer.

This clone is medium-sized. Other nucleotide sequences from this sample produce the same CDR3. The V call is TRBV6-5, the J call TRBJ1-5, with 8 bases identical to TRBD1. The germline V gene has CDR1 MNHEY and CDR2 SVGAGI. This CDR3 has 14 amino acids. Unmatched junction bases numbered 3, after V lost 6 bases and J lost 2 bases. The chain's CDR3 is CASRRTGRNQPQHF. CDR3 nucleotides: TGTGCCAGCAGGAGGACAGGGCGCAATCAGCCCCAGCATTTT.

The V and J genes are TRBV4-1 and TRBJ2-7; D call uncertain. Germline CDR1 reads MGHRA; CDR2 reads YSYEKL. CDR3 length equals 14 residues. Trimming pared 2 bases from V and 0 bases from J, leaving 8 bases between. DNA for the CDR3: TGCGCCAGCAGCCAACCATGGGTCTCCTACGAGCAGTACTTC. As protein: CASSQPWVSYEQYF.

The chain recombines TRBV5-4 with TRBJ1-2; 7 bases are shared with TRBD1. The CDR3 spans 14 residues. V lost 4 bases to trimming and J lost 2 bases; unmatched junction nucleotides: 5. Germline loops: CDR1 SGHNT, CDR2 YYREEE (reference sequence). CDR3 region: CASSPETGNYGYTF. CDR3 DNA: TGTGCCAGCAGCCCGGAGACAGGGAACTATGGCTACACCTTC. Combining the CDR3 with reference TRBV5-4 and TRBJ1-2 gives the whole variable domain ETGVTQSPTHLIKTRGQQVTLRCSSQSGHNTVSWYQQALGQGPQFIFQYYREEENGRGNFPPRFSGLQFPNYSSELNVNALELDDSALYLCASSPETGNYGYTFGSGTRLTVV.

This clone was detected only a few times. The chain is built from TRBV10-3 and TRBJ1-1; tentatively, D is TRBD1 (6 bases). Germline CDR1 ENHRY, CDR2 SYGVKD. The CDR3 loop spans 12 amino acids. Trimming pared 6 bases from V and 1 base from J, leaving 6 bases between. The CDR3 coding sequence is TGTGCCATCAGACAGGGGAACACTGAAGCTTTCTTT. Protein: CAIRQGNTEAFF.

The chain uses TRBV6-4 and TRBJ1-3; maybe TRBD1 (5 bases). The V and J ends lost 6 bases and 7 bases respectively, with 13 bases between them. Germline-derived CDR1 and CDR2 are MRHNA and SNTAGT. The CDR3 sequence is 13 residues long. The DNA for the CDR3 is TGTGCCAGCAGGGGGGGACTCCGGAACACCATATATTTT. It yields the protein CASRGGLRNTIYF.

The CDR3 DNA reads as TGTGCCAGCAGCGGGTGGACAGAACAAGAGACCCAGTACTTC. Amino acids: CASSGWTEQETQYF. J is TRBJ2-5 and V is TRBV5-6; D possibly corresponds to TRBD1 (6 bases). V dropped 4 bases and J dropped 2 bases, with 12 bases sitting between them. Germline V gene lookup returns CDR1 SGHDT and CDR2 YYEEEE. The CDR3 runs to 14 residues.

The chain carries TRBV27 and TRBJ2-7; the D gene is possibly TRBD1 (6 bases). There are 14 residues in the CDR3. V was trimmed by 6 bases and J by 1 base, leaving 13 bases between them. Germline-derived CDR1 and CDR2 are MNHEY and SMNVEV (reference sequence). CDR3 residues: CASRADRLSYEQYF. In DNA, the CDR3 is TGTGCCAGCAGGGCCGACAGGTTATCCTACGAGCAGTACTTC.

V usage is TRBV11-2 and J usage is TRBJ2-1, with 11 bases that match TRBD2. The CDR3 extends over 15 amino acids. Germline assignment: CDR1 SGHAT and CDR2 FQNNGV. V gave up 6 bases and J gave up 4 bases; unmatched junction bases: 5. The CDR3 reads CASSFGTSGYNEQFF. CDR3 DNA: TGTGCCAGCAGTTTCGGGACTAGCGGTTACAATGAGCAGTTCTTC.

CDR3 in amino acids: CASISLSRGHEQYF. The DNA for the CDR3 is TGTGCCAGCATATCGCTATCCAGGGGTCACGAGCAGTACTTC. The chain uses TRBV2 and TRBJ2-7, with a possible D match to TRBD1 (6 bases). This CDR3 region has 14 residues. CDR1 and CDR2 (germline): SNHLY, FYNNEI. The V and J ends lost 7 bases and 5 bases respectively, with 18 bases between them.

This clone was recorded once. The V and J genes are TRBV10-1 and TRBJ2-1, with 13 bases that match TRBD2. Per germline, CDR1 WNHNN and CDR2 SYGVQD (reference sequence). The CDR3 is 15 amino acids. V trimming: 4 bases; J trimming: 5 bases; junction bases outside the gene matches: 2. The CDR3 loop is CASSALAGGNNEQFF. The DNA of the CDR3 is TGCGCCAGCAGTGCACTAGCGGGAGGGAACAATGAGCAGTTCTTC.

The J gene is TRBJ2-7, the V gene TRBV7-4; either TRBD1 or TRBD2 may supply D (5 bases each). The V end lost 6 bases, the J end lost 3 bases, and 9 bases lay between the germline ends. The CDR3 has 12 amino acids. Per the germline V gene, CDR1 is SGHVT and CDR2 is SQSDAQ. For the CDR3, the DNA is TGTGCCAGCAGTGGGACGGTCTACGAGCAGTACTTC. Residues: CASSGTVYEQYF.

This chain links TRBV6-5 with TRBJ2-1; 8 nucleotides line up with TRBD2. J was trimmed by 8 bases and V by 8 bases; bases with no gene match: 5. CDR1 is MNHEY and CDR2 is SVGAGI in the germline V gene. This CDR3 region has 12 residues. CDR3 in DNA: TGTGCCAGCCGGGGGGGGGCGGATGAGCAGTTCTTC. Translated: CASRGGADEQFF.

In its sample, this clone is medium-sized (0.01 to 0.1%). CDR3 sequence reads: CASSPGTGGYEQYF. The CDR3 DNA is TGTGCCAGCAGCCCCGGGACAGGGGGCTACGAGCAGTACTTC. This sequence joins TRBV5-5 and TRBJ2-7; 11 bases are a match to TRBD1. Germline CDR1 reads SGHKS; CDR2 reads YYEKEE (reference sequence). The CDR3 covers 14 residues. V shed 4 bases, J shed 3 bases, and the junction held 3 bases outside the gene matches.

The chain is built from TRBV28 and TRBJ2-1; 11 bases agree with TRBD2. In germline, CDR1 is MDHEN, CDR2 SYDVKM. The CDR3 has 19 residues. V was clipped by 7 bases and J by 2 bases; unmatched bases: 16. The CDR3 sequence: CASTFLGTSGEGTYNEQFF. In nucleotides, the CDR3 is TGTGCCAGCACTTTCCTCGGGACTAGCGGAGAGGGGACCTACAATGAGCAGTTCTTC.

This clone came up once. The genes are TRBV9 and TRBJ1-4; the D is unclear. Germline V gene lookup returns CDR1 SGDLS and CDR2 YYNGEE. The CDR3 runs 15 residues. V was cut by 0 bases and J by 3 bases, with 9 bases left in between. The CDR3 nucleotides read TGTGCCAGCAGCGTAGCCGGGGTGGCTAATGAAAAACTGTTTTTT. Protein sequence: CASSVAGVANEKLFF.

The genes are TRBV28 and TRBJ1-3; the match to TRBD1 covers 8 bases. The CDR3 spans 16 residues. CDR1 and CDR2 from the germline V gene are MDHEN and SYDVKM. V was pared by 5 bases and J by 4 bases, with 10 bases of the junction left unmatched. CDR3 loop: CASSLSRTGTGNTIYF. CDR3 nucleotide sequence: TGTGCCAGCAGTCTATCAAGGACAGGGACAGGAAACACCATATATTTT. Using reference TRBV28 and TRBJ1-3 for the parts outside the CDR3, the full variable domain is DVKVTQSSRYLVKRTGEKVFLECVQDMDHENMFWYRQDPGLGLRLIYFSYDVKMKEKGDIPEGYSVSREKKERFSLILESASTNQTSMYLCASSLSRTGTGNTIYFGEGSWLTVV.

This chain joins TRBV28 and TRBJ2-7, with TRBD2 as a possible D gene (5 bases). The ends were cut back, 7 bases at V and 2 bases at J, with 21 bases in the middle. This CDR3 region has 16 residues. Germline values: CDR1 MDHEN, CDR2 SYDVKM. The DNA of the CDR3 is TGTGCCAGCACCCTAATACGGGAAAGGGAACCCTACGAGCAGTACTTC. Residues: CASTLIREREPYEQYF.